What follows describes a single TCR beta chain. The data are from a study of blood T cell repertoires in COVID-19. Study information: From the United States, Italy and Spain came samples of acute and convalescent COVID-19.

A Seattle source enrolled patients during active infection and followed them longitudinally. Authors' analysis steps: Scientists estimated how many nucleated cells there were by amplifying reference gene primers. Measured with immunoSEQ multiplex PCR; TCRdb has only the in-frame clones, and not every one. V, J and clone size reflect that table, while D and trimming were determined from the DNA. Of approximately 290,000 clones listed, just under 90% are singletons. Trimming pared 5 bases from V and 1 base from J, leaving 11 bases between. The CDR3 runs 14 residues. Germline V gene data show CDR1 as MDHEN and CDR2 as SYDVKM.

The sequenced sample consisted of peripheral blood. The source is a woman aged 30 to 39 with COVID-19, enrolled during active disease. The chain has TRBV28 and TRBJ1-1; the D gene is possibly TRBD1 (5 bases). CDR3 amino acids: CASSIRDWNTEAFF. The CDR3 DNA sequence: TGTGCCAGCAGTATCCGGGACTGGAACACTGAAGCTTTCTTT.